The rows below give T cell receptor beta chains drawn from one sample of a study of CD8 T cells in Susac syndrome. TCRdb recomputed calls from the immunoSEQ multiplex PCR reads with MiXCR, one row per CDR3 protein. Of about 71,000 distinct CDR3 sequences listed, roughly 95% are singletons. Material for sequencing was CD4+ T cells from PBMCs. These receptors were taken from a human donor with multiple sclerosis. CDR3s include the opening cysteine and the closing phenylalanine or tryptophan. The D gene is left open where the match is weak. A row's size may be missing; if present it is once, few, many or a size class.

abundance: NA; d_gene: NA; j_gene: TRBJ2-2; v_gene: TRBV2; CDR3nt: TGTGCCAGCAGTGAACAGGGAAGGAACACCGGGGAGCTGTTTTTT; CDR3aa: CASSEQGRNTGELFF
abundance: NA; d_gene: TRBD1; j_gene: TRBJ2-7; v_gene: TRBV18; CDR3nt: TGTGCCAGCTCACCGGGGGTACAGGGGCTCGAGCAGTACTTC; CDR3aa: CASSPGVQGLEQYF
abundance: NA; d_gene: TRBD1; j_gene: TRBJ1-1; v_gene: TRBV5-1; CDR3nt: TGCGCCAGCAGCTCACAGGGGCGAGGCACTGAAGCTTTCTTT; CDR3aa: CASSSQGRGTEAFF
abundance: NA; d_gene: NA; j_gene: TRBJ2-2; v_gene: TRBV7-9; CDR3nt: TGTGCCAGCAGCCGGGGGACCGCCCTTATTGGGGAGCTGTTTTTT; CDR3aa: CASSRGTALIGELFF
abundance: NA; d_gene: TRBD1; j_gene: TRBJ1-1; v_gene: TRBV3-1; CDR3nt: TGTGCCAGCAGCCAGAACAGGGGCAACACTGAAGCTTTCTTT; CDR3aa: CASSQNRGNTEAFF
abundance: NA; d_gene: NA; j_gene: TRBJ1-5; v_gene: TRBV12-3/TRBV12-4; CDR3nt: TGTGCCAGCAGTCTATCAGGGGTCAATCAGCCCCAGCATTTT; CDR3aa: CASSLSGVNQPQHF
abundance: once; d_gene: NA; j_gene: TRBJ2-7; v_gene: TRBV29-1; CDR3nt: TGCAGCGTTGAAAAGGGGCAGGGAAGTTCCGAGCAGTACTTC; CDR3aa: CSVEKGQGSSEQYF
abundance: once; d_gene: NA; j_gene: TRBJ2-2; v_gene: TRBV5-1; CDR3nt: TGCGCCAGCAGCTTGCCATCAGCGAACACCGGGGAGCTGTTTTTT; CDR3aa: CASSLPSANTGELFF
abundance: NA; d_gene: NA; j_gene: TRBJ2-7; v_gene: TRBV3-1; CDR3nt: TGTGCCAGCAGCCGACCTCTCCTTAAAGACAGCTCCTACGAGCAGTACTTC; CDR3aa: CASSRPLLKDSSYEQYF
abundance: NA; d_gene: NA; j_gene: TRBJ2-2; v_gene: TRBV6-4; CDR3nt: TGTGCCAGCAGTGGGTGTCTGGGGGCACCCCGAGTCGACACCGGGGAGCTGTTTTTT; CDR3aa: CASSGCLGAPRVDTGELFF
abundance: NA; d_gene: NA; j_gene: TRBJ2-5; v_gene: TRBV7-9; CDR3nt: TGTGCCAGCAGCTTAGCCCCCGGCCATCCCGGGGAGACCCAGTACTTC; CDR3aa: CASSLAPGHPGETQYF
abundance: NA; d_gene: NA; j_gene: TRBJ1-1; v_gene: TRBV7-9; CDR3nt: TGTGCCAGCAGACCTATCAAAGGACAGCCGAACACTGAAGCTTTCTTT; CDR3aa: CASRPIKGQPNTEAFF
abundance: NA; d_gene: TRBD2; j_gene: TRBJ2-5; v_gene: TRBV6-1; CDR3nt: TGTGCCAGCAGAACTAGCGCCTCAGCCCCCACAGAGACCCAGTACTTC; CDR3aa: CASRTSASAPTETQYF
abundance: NA; d_gene: NA; j_gene: TRBJ2-5; v_gene: TRBV29-1; CDR3nt: TGCAGCGCCCTCGAAACCGGAGTCCAAGAGACCCAGTACTTC; CDR3aa: CSALETGVQETQYF
abundance: NA; d_gene: TRBD2; j_gene: TRBJ2-3; v_gene: TRBV12-3/TRBV12-4; CDR3nt: TGTGCCAGCAGTCGACTAGCGGGGGGTACCTCGGATACGCAGTATTTT; CDR3aa: CASSRLAGGTSDTQYF
abundance: NA; d_gene: NA; j_gene: TRBJ1-5; v_gene: TRBV19; CDR3nt: TGTGCCAGTAGAGACCCTAGCAATCAGCCCCAGCATTTT; CDR3aa: CASRDPSNQPQHF
abundance: once; d_gene: NA; j_gene: TRBJ1-5; v_gene: TRBV28; CDR3nt: TGTGCCAGCAGTTTGCAGGGAGTGGGTCAGCCCCAGCATTTT; CDR3aa: CASSLQGVGQPQHF
abundance: NA; d_gene: NA; j_gene: TRBJ2-1; v_gene: TRBV5-1; CDR3nt: TGCGCCAGCAGCTTGGAAGTCGATGAGCAGTTCTTC; CDR3aa: CASSLEVDEQFF
abundance: NA; d_gene: TRBD1; j_gene: TRBJ2-7; v_gene: TRBV6-5; CDR3nt: TGTGCCAGCAGCACGGGCGGGACAGGGGCATACGAGCAGTACTTC; CDR3aa: CASSTGGTGAYEQYF
abundance: NA; d_gene: TRBD2; j_gene: TRBJ2-3; v_gene: TRBV6-6; CDR3nt: TGTGCCAGCAGTCCACCGGGGGGGAGGGTCACAGATACGCAGTATTTT; CDR3aa: CASSPPGGRVTDTQYF
abundance: NA; d_gene: TRBD1; j_gene: TRBJ2-5; v_gene: TRBV29-1; CDR3nt: TGCAGCGTTGAAGTACGACAGGGGGAAGAGACCCAGTACTTC; CDR3aa: CSVEVRQGEETQYF
abundance: NA; d_gene: NA; j_gene: TRBJ2-2; v_gene: TRBV29-1; CDR3nt: TGCAGCGGTGGAGGCGGGTCAGGGTCCGGGGAGCTGTTTTTT; CDR3aa: CSGGGGSGSGELFF
abundance: NA; d_gene: NA; j_gene: TRBJ1-1; v_gene: TRBV11-1; CDR3nt: TGTGCCAGCAGCTTGGGCGGGATCACTGAAGCTTTCTTT; CDR3aa: CASSLGGITEAFF
abundance: once; d_gene: NA; j_gene: TRBJ2-7; v_gene: TRBV20-1; CDR3nt: TGCAGTGCTCGAGACTACGCCTACGAGCAGTACTTC; CDR3aa: CSARDYAYEQYF
abundance: NA; d_gene: NA; j_gene: TRBJ2-2; v_gene: TRBV5-1; CDR3nt: TGCGCCAGCAGCCCCTATGGTAGCGGCAGTGGCGGGGAGCTGTTTTTT; CDR3aa: CASSPYGSGSGGELFF
abundance: NA; d_gene: NA; j_gene: TRBJ2-3; v_gene: TRBV12-3/TRBV12-4; CDR3nt: TGTGCCAGCAGCATATCTGCAAGCACGCAGTATTTT; CDR3aa: CASSISASTQYF
abundance: once; d_gene: NA; j_gene: TRBJ2-1; v_gene: TRBV9; CDR3nt: TGTGCCAGCAGCCCTCTCAGTGGCGGTGAGCAGTTCTTC; CDR3aa: CASSPLSGGEQFF
abundance: NA; d_gene: NA; j_gene: TRBJ2-1; v_gene: TRBV5-1; CDR3nt: TGCGCCAGCAGCTTGGAAGCTAGGAGCTCCTACAATGAGCAGTTCTTC; CDR3aa: CASSLEARSSYNEQFF
abundance: NA; d_gene: NA; j_gene: TRBJ1-6; v_gene: TRBV7-2; CDR3nt: TGTGCCAGCAGTGTTTCGGTTTCACCCCTCCACTTT; CDR3aa: CASSVSVSPLHF
abundance: NA; d_gene: NA; j_gene: TRBJ1-2; v_gene: TRBV20-1; CDR3nt: TGCAGTGCTAGATTGTGGGGTAACTATGGCTACACCTTC; CDR3aa: CSARLWGNYGYTF
abundance: NA; d_gene: TRBD1; j_gene: TRBJ2-1; v_gene: TRBV2; CDR3nt: TGTGCCAGCATTGGACAGGGCTACAATGAGCAGTTCTTC; CDR3aa: CASIGQGYNEQFF
abundance: NA; d_gene: TRBD2; j_gene: TRBJ2-3; v_gene: TRBV5-1; CDR3nt: TGCGCCAGCCAAGCGGGGACGAGCACAGATACGCAGTATTTT; CDR3aa: CASQAGTSTDTQYF
abundance: NA; d_gene: NA; j_gene: TRBJ2-5; v_gene: TRBV6-2/TRBV6-3; CDR3nt: TGTGCCAGCAGCCCGCCTTGGGCGGAAGGAGAGACCCAGTACTTC; CDR3aa: CASSPPWAEGETQYF
abundance: NA; d_gene: NA; j_gene: TRBJ2-3; v_gene: TRBV3-1; CDR3nt: TGTGCCAGCAGCCTATGGACAGGCACAGATACGCAGTATTTT; CDR3aa: CASSLWTGTDTQYF
abundance: NA; d_gene: TRBD1; j_gene: TRBJ1-1; v_gene: TRBV29-1; CDR3nt: TGCAGCGTTGTCAGGGGGTTCACTGAAGCTTTCTTT; CDR3aa: CSVVRGFTEAFF
abundance: once; d_gene: NA; j_gene: TRBJ2-7; v_gene: TRBV27; CDR3nt: TGTGCCAGCAGTTTAGGTACAGTGGGGGCCTACGAGCAGTACTTC; CDR3aa: CASSLGTVGAYEQYF
abundance: NA; d_gene: NA; j_gene: TRBJ1-5; v_gene: TRBV30; CDR3nt: TGTGCCTGGAGCCCGGGGGGGTTCAATCAGCCCCAGCATTTT; CDR3aa: CAWSPGGFNQPQHF
abundance: NA; d_gene: NA; j_gene: TRBJ2-5; v_gene: TRBV12-3/TRBV12-4; CDR3nt: TGTGCCAGCAGTTTACACAGCCAAGAGACCCAGTACTTC; CDR3aa: CASSLHSQETQYF
abundance: NA; d_gene: TRBD2; j_gene: TRBJ2-1; v_gene: TRBV12-3/TRBV12-4; CDR3nt: TGTGCCAGCAGTTTGCGGGGGATATACAATGAGCAGTTCTTC; CDR3aa: CASSLRGIYNEQFF
abundance: NA; d_gene: NA; j_gene: TRBJ2-1; v_gene: TRBV20-1; CDR3nt: TGCAGTGCTAGAGACGGCTCCTACAATGAGCAGTTCTTC; CDR3aa: CSARDGSYNEQFF
abundance: NA; d_gene: TRBD1; j_gene: TRBJ2-7; v_gene: TRBV12-3/TRBV12-4; CDR3nt: TGTGCCAGCAGTCGGACAGGGAGAGCCTACGAGCAGTACTTC; CDR3aa: CASSRTGRAYEQYF
abundance: NA; d_gene: TRBD2; j_gene: TRBJ2-3; v_gene: TRBV7-8; CDR3nt: TGTGCCAGCAGCCCCTACACTAGCGGGGGCACAGATACGCAGTATTTT; CDR3aa: CASSPYTSGGTDTQYF
abundance: NA; d_gene: NA; j_gene: TRBJ2-1; v_gene: TRBV20-1; CDR3nt: TGCAGTGCTCTACTGACAGATAGATCCTACAATGAGCAGTTCTTC; CDR3aa: CSALLTDRSYNEQFF
abundance: NA; d_gene: NA; j_gene: TRBJ1-5; v_gene: TRBV20-1; CDR3nt: TGCAGTGCTAGAGATGGGCAGAATAATCAGCCCCAGCATTTT; CDR3aa: CSARDGQNNQPQHF
abundance: NA; d_gene: NA; j_gene: TRBJ2-2; v_gene: TRBV5-1; CDR3nt: TGCGCCAGCAGCTTGATACAGGAGACCGGGGAGCTGTTTTTT; CDR3aa: CASSLIQETGELFF
abundance: NA; d_gene: NA; j_gene: TRBJ2-1; v_gene: TRBV24-1; CDR3nt: TGTGCCACCAGTGATTTGGAGGGGGGGGCCAGGAATGAGCAGTTCTTC; CDR3aa: CATSDLEGGARNEQFF
abundance: NA; d_gene: TRBD1; j_gene: TRBJ2-2; v_gene: TRBV19; CDR3nt: TGTGCCAGCTGGGACAGGACGCCCGGGGAGCTGTTTTTT; CDR3aa: CASWDRTPGELFF
abundance: NA; d_gene: NA; j_gene: TRBJ2-7; v_gene: TRBV4-3; CDR3nt: TGCGCCAGCAGCCAAGATCCCCCCCACGAGCAGTACTTC; CDR3aa: CASSQDPPHEQYF
abundance: once; d_gene: TRBD1; j_gene: TRBJ2-5; v_gene: TRBV29-1; CDR3nt: TGCAGCGTAATCCGGGACAGGGGGCGAGAGACCCAGTACTTC; CDR3aa: CSVIRDRGRETQYF
abundance: NA; d_gene: TRBD1; j_gene: TRBJ1-2; v_gene: TRBV12-3/TRBV12-4; CDR3nt: TGTGCCAGCAGTCCTAGACAGGGCTATGGCTACACCTTC; CDR3aa: CASSPRQGYGYTF
abundance: NA; d_gene: NA; j_gene: TRBJ2-7; v_gene: TRBV5-1; CDR3nt: TGCGCCAGCAGCTCCGAACCGGGACCGGGGTACGAGCAGTACTTC; CDR3aa: CASSSEPGPGYEQYF
abundance: NA; d_gene: TRBD2; j_gene: TRBJ2-2; v_gene: TRBV6-1; CDR3nt: TGTGCCAGCAGTCCCAACCTTTTCACTAGCGGGGGCACCGGGGAGCTGTTTTTT; CDR3aa: CASSPNLFTSGGTGELFF
abundance: NA; d_gene: NA; j_gene: TRBJ2-7; v_gene: TRBV29-1; CDR3nt: TGCAGCGTTGAAAGGCAGGGCTACGAGCAGTACTTC; CDR3aa: CSVERQGYEQYF
abundance: NA; d_gene: NA; j_gene: TRBJ2-7; v_gene: TRBV12-3/TRBV12-4; CDR3nt: TGTGCCAGCAGTTTGCTTGGGGAGCAGTACTTC; CDR3aa: CASSLLGEQYF
abundance: once; d_gene: NA; j_gene: TRBJ2-7; v_gene: TRBV3-1; CDR3nt: TGTGCCAGCAGCCAAGGGGCTAACTCCTACGAGCAGTACTTC; CDR3aa: CASSQGANSYEQYF